One sample yielded the 5 T cell receptor beta chains listed below, sequenced in a study of T cells in Graves' hyperthyroidism and ophthalmopathy. Template material for amplifying TCR beta CDR3 regions consisted of RNA transcripts. The TCR CDR3 was amplified in a first-round RT-PCR using the HTBI primer set. Via MiXCR, TCRdb re-called the multiplex PCR reads, giving one row per CDR3 protein. Of 250,000 or so distinct CDR3 sequences listed, approximately 15% are singletons. The sequencing input was blood. The receptors stem from a woman in her thirties or forties with Graves' hyperthyroidism that later progressed to Graves' ophthalmopathy.

In its sample, this clonotype was seen many times. The rearrangement uses TRBV12-3 or TRBV12-4 and TRBJ1-2; tentative D call: TRBD1 (5 bases). Trimming shortened V by 5 bases and J by 3 bases, and 7 bases separated the two germline ends. CDR3 length equals 12 residues. The DNA for the CDR3 is TGTGCCAGCAGTGCGACAGACTATGGCTACACCTTC. Protein product: CASSATDYGYTF.

The CDR3 DNA is TGTGCCAGCAGTTTCCTCCCACTCCCGGGACTAGCGGGTAATGAGCAGTTCTTC. It encodes CASSFLPLPGLAGNEQFF. The chain joins TRBV27 to TRBJ2-1, with TRBD2 matching over 12 bases. Germline V gene sequence: CDR1 MNHEY, CDR2 SMNVEV (reference sequence). The CDR3 totals 18 residues. The V gene end was trimmed by 3 bases and the J gene end by 7 bases; junction bases not matched to a gene: 13.

This clonotype was counted at least ten times. This chain joins TRBV25-1 and TRBJ2-2; 12 positions match TRBD2. Germline CDR1 and CDR2: MGHDK and SYGVNS. The CDR3 consists of 18 residues. V dropped 3 bases and J dropped 1; count of bases not matched to a gene: 6. The CDR3 is CASSDLLLAGGNTGELFF. CDR3 DNA: TGTGCCAGCAGTGACCTCCTACTAGCGGGAGGGAACACCGGGGAGCTGTTTTTT. The full variable domain, with the rest looked up from reference TRBV25-1 and TRBJ2-2, is EADIYQTPRYLVIGTGKKITLECSQTMGHDKMYWYQQDPGMELHLIHYSYGVNSTEKGDLSSESTVSRIRTEHFPLTLESARPSHTSQYLCASSDLLLAGGNTGELFFGEGSRLTVL.

This clonotype was observed many times. The chain combines TRBV5-1 with TRBJ2-7; 8 bases line up with TRBD2. The CDR3 spans 14 residues. Unmatched junction bases numbered 3, after V lost 1 base and J lost 3 bases. Looked up from germline, CDR1 is SGHRS and CDR2 is YFSETQ. For the CDR3, the DNA is TGCGCCAGCAGCTTGACTAGCGGTTACTACGAGCAGTACTTC. Protein sequence: CASSLTSGYYEQYF.

This clonotype was counted only a few times. As DNA, the CDR3 is TGCAGTGCACCGACAGGGACCTTCTCCTACAATGAGCAGTTCTTC. Translation: CSAPTGTFSYNEQFF. The gene calls are TRBV20-1 and TRBJ2-1, with TRBD1 matching 7 bases. The trim removed 6 bases at V and 0 bases at J, leaving 8 bases unmatched. Germline loops: CDR1 DFQATT, CDR2 SNEGSKA (reference sequence). The CDR3 consists of 15 residues.